This T cell receptor (beta chain) was sequenced during a study of T-cell reconstitution after alpha-beta-depleted transplantation in children. The TCRbeta library was prepared with unique molecular identifiers. TCRdb re-called the PCR reads through MiXCR, storing one row per CDR3 protein. The data show 400,000 to 550,000 distinct CDR3 sequences, about 11% seen once. Germline-derived CDR1 and CDR2 are SQVTM and ANQGSEA. Germline trimming cut 3 bases from V and 4 bases from J; bases unmatched to any gene: 3. This CDR3 is 15 amino acids long. The study, taken as a whole, reports: At one year after transplant, newly produced T cells mostly accounted for T-cell counts and diversity.

A remark on this clonotype: Its target is unknown.

The origin of this receptor is a child under 10 years old with inherited bone marrow failure, due to receive a stem cell transplant. The specimen comprised PBMCs, sampled before TCRalphabeta/CD19-depleted stem cell transplant. The gene calls are TRBV29-1 and TRBJ2-3; 14 positions agree with TRBD2. CDR3 nucleotide sequence: TGCAGCGTTGATGGACTAGCGGGAGGCGCAGATACGCAGTATTTT. Translating it yields CSVDGLAGGADTQYF.